This T cell receptor beta chain was observed in a study of blood T cell repertoires in COVID-19. Study-level background: COVID-19 samples collected from the United States, Italy and Spain covered acute and convalescent phases. From T cells, B-cell-depleted T cells, or PBMCs came the material, which was cDNA or gDNA.

V lost 1 base and J lost 0, with 12 bases in between. Per the germline V gene, CDR1 is KGHSH and CDR2 is LQKENI. This CDR3 has 16 amino acids. The table came from immunoSEQ multiplex PCR; TCRdb's copy has only in-frame clones and leaves some out. The data show about 140,000 clones, with 60% to 85% seen just once and over 4% held by the top ten. This clonotype was obtained from a woman aged 80 or over with active or convalescent COVID-19. What was sequenced was peripheral blood. The chain links TRBV18 to TRBJ2-5; TRBD2 is a possible D gene (6 bases). The chain's CDR3 is CASSPQFRRDQETQYF. The CDR3 DNA sequence: TGTGCCAGCTCACCACAGTTTCGGAGGGACCAAGAGACCCAGTACTTC.